This TCR beta chain is drawn from a study of blood T cell repertoires in COVID-19. The overall study: COVID-19 samples collected from the United States, Italy and Spain covered acute and convalescent phases. The analysed material was cDNA or gDNA that came from T cells, B-cell-depleted T cells, or PBMCs.

This CDR3 region has 15 residues. The ends were cut back, 5 bases at V and 6 bases at J, with 21 bases in the middle. Per the germline V gene, CDR1 is SGHRS and CDR2 is YFSETQ. Generated by immunoSEQ multiplex PCR, the TCRdb table keeps only in-frame clones and is missing some. The table lists about 200,000 clones, about 90% of them singletons. In Cohort 3, a recovered donor had either two negative PCRs, clearance, or symptom resolution. The sequence was collected from a woman aged 18-29 years who had recovered from COVID-19. The chain has TRBV5-1 and TRBJ2-7, with D possibly being TRBD1 (6 bases). Sequences were obtained from PBMCs or T cells enriched from blood (not recorded which). The CDR3 protein is CASRTRDNPPSEQYF. DNA for the CDR3: TGCGCCAGCAGAACCAGGGACAATCCCCCTTCCGAGCAGTACTTC.